This T cell receptor (beta chain) derives from a study of blood T cells in healthy people across ages. The study's findings and limits: Age advanced and TCR beta diversity per million T cells fell, roughly linearly.

Collection of 9 to 10 milliliters of peripheral blood was performed for each donor. Trimming cost V 3 bases and J 8 bases, with 13 bases left between them. The CDR3 runs 13 residues. A sample-barcoded 5' primer and a J-beta primer mix were used in a second PCR of about 7 to 11 cycles. TCRdb analysed the 5' RACE reads with MiXCR anew, one entry per CDR3 protein. The repertoire holds about 930,000 distinct CDR3 sequences, just under 30% seen once, with roughly 10% in the top ten. A word on this clonotype: The antigen is not known.

The same data also went into a second study, on T cells of mothers and their children. That source reports: A few healthy Caucasian mothers gave samples, and so did their six children. A slight, non-significant increase in overlap was found for related mother-child pairs relative to unrelated pairs.

The TCR was taken from a woman aged 35 to 49 in good health. Sequencing used blood. This chain connects TRBV12-3 or TRBV12-4 to TRBJ1-2; a possible D gene is TRBD1 (5 bases). This CDR3 reads CASSLGHPRGYTF. The CDR3 DNA is TGTGCCAGCAGTTTGGGGCACCCCCGGGGCTACACCTTC.